The TCR beta chain described here comes from a study of blood T cells in healthy people across ages. A second PCR of roughly 6 to 12 cycles used a sample-barcoded 5' primer and a J-beta primer mix. TCRdb reprocessed the 5' RACE reads via MiXCR and lists one record per CDR3 protein. Of nearly 1 million distinct CDR3 sequences in the sample, roughly half were seen once. On this clonotype: Its antigen is not identified.

General study findings and limits: Diversity of TCR beta correlated strongly with naive T cell percentage.

Sequences were obtained from blood. The source of this sequence is a woman between 55 and 75 years old in good health.

The CDR3 nucleotides read TGTGCCAGCAGCCCTGGAGTTGGACGATGGGGCGCTGAAGCTTTCTTT. It is translated as CASSPGVGRWGAEAFF. The rearrangement uses TRBV7-9 and TRBJ1-1; weak D call: TRBD1 (5 bases). The germline gives CDR1 SEHNR, CDR2 FQNEAQ (reference sequence). V lost 5 bases to trimming and J lost 6 bases, with 22 bases between them. The CDR3 extends over 16 amino acids.